These 13 T cell receptor beta chains were sequenced from one sample in a study of cytomegalovirus exposure and HLA in healthy donors. The study ran its PCR with 60 Vbeta and 13 Jbeta primers. TCRdb's table, derived via immunoSEQ multiplex PCR, lists solely in-frame clones and lacks some. The sample table sets out about 46,000 clones. Sequencing used PBMCs. The origin of the receptors is a woman aged 35 to 49 in good health and CMV-seronegative.

For the CDR3, the DNA is TGTGCCAGCAGCCGCGCGGGACTGCTGAATCAGCCCCAGCATTTT. This translates into CASSRAGLLNQPQHF. The J gene is TRBJ1-5, the V gene TRBV5-6; a possible D gene is TRBD1 (5 bases). CDR3 length: 15 amino acids. From germline, CDR1 is SGHDT and CDR2 YYEEEE. The V gene lost 4 bases and the J gene lost 4 bases, with 15 bases spanning the gap.

The chain carries TRBV6-5 and TRBJ2-7; D gene uncertain. CDR1 MNHEY and CDR2 SVGAGI come from the germline V gene. This CDR3 has 14 amino acids. V lost 0 bases and J lost 3, with 9 bases in between. CDR3 sequence (DNA): TGTGCCAGCAGTTACTCGATGCGATTCTACGAGCAGTACTTC. Its translation is CASSYSMRFYEQYF.

The chain is built from TRBV9 and TRBJ1-1; a possible D gene is TRBD1 (5 bases). The V gene lost 4 bases and the J gene lost 6 bases, with 13 bases spanning the gap. Germline-derived CDR1 and CDR2 are SGDLS and YYNGEE. The CDR3 is made up of 13 amino acids. CDR3 DNA: TGTGCCAGCAGCTCCACCCAGGGCGCTGAAGCTTTCTTT. Its protein product is CASSSTQGAEAFF.

This sequence joins TRBV30 and TRBJ2-7; D gene unclear. Germline lookup yields CDR1 GTSNPN and CDR2 SVGIG (reference sequence). V shed 2 bases and J shed 2 bases, with 19 bases lying between them. This CDR3 spans 16 amino acids. In DNA form, the CDR3 reads TGTGCCTGGAGTTACTATAGTCCGACGGTGGCCTACGAGCAGTACTTC. It encodes CAWSYYSPTVAYEQYF.

The chain carries TRBV18 and TRBJ1-1; TRBD1 is a possible D gene (5 bases). CDR3 length: 15 residues. V lost 0 bases to trimming and J lost 7 bases, with 15 bases between them. Germline values: CDR1 KGHSH, CDR2 LQKENI. CDR3 loop: CASSPPGVRNVEAFF. The CDR3 nucleotides read TGTGCCAGCTCACCACCAGGGGTCAGGAACGTTGAAGCTTTCTTT.

V usage is TRBV28 and J usage is TRBJ1-2; 7 bases are a match to TRBD1. The CDR3 length is 16 residues. Losses at the gene ends were 1 base for V and 4 bases for J; bases not matched to a gene: 9. Germline assignment: CDR1 MDHEN and CDR2 SYDVKM. Here the CDR3 DNA reads TGTGCCAGCAGTTTATTCGGACAGGAACCCGCCTATGGCTACACCTTC. Amino acid sequence: CASSLFGQEPAYGYTF.

The J gene is TRBJ1-1, the V gene TRBV7-6; TRBD1 is a possible D gene (5 bases). There are 13 residues in the CDR3. Germline V gives CDR1 SGHVS, CDR2 FNYEAQ. V dropped 1 base and J dropped 4 bases, with 7 bases sitting between them. The chain's CDR3 is CASSLGQITEAFF. The CDR3 region has the DNA TGTGCCAGCAGCTTAGGACAGATCACTGAAGCTTTCTTT.

The V call is TRBV6-5, the J call TRBJ2-7; 11 bases fit TRBD2. Germline V gene lookup returns CDR1 MNHEY and CDR2 SVGAGI. V gave up 0 bases and J gave up 2 bases; unmatched junction bases: 0. This CDR3 has 15 residues. CDR3 loop: CASSYSTSGAYEQYF. The CDR3 nucleotides are TGTGCCAGCAGTTACTCGACTAGCGGGGCCTACGAGCAGTACTTC.

This sequence joins TRBV2 and TRBJ2-7, with 8 bases fitting TRBD2. The CDR3 is 17 amino acids. The V gene's germline CDR1 is SNHLY and CDR2 FYNNEI. The V gene end was trimmed by 2 bases and the J gene end by 2 bases; junction bases not matched to a gene: 11. CDR3 residues: CASSERIGRALPYEQYF. CDR3 DNA sequence: TGTGCCAGCAGTGAAAGGATCGGGAGGGCCCTGCCCTACGAGCAGTACTTC.

The chain employs TRBV19 and TRBJ2-1, with TRBD2 identical over 10 bases. Germline V gives CDR1 LNHDA, CDR2 SQIVND (reference sequence). There are 16 residues in the CDR3. Unmatched junction bases numbered 10, after V lost 4 bases and J lost 7 bases. The CDR3: CASSTLAGGKSNEQFF. CDR3 in DNA: TGTGCCAGTAGTACTTTAGCGGGAGGTAAGAGTAATGAGCAGTTCTTC.

The chain recombines TRBV29-1 with TRBJ2-7; perhaps TRBD2 as D (5 bases). Germline V gene data show CDR1 as SQVTM and CDR2 as ANQGSEA. The CDR3 extends over 11 amino acids. V was shortened by 1 base and J by 6 bases, with 7 bases between the two germline ends. Here the CDR3 DNA reads TGCAGCGTTGAAGGGGCGGGCGAGCAGTACTTC. Protein sequence: CSVEGAGEQYF.

The V and J genes are TRBV4-1 and TRBJ1-1; 7 bases line up with TRBD1. Germline values: CDR1 MGHRA, CDR2 YSYEKL. Germline trimming cut 0 bases from V and 1 base from J; bases unmatched to any gene: 8. The CDR3 length is 17 residues. This CDR3 reads CASSQDRQGQTNTEAFF. Written as DNA, the CDR3 is TGCGCCAGCAGCCAAGACCGACAGGGACAGACGAACACTGAAGCTTTCTTT.

The chain uses TRBV4-3 and TRBJ2-3, with 10 bases fitting TRBD1. Per the germline V gene, CDR1 is LGHNA and CDR2 is YSLEER. The CDR3 extends over 16 amino acids. V lost 6 bases to trimming and J lost 5 bases; unmatched junction nucleotides: 11. The CDR3 bases are TGCGCCAGCAGTCAATCGACAGGGGGCGGAGGAGATACGCAGTATTTT. As protein: CASSQSTGGGGDTQYF.